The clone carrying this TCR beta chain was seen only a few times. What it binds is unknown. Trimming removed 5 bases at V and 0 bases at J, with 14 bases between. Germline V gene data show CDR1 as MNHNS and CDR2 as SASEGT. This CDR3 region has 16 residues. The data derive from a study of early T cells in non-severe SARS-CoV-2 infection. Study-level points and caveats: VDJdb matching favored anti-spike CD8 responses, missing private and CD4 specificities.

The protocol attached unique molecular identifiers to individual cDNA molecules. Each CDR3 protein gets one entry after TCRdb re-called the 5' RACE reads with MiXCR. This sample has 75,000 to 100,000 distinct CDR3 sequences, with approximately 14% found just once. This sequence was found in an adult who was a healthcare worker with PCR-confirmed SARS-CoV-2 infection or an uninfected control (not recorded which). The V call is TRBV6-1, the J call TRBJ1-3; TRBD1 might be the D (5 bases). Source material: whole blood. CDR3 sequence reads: CASSSAAGYSGNTIYF. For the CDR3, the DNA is TGTGCCAGCAGTTCAGCAGCAGGGTACTCTGGAAACACCATATATTTT.